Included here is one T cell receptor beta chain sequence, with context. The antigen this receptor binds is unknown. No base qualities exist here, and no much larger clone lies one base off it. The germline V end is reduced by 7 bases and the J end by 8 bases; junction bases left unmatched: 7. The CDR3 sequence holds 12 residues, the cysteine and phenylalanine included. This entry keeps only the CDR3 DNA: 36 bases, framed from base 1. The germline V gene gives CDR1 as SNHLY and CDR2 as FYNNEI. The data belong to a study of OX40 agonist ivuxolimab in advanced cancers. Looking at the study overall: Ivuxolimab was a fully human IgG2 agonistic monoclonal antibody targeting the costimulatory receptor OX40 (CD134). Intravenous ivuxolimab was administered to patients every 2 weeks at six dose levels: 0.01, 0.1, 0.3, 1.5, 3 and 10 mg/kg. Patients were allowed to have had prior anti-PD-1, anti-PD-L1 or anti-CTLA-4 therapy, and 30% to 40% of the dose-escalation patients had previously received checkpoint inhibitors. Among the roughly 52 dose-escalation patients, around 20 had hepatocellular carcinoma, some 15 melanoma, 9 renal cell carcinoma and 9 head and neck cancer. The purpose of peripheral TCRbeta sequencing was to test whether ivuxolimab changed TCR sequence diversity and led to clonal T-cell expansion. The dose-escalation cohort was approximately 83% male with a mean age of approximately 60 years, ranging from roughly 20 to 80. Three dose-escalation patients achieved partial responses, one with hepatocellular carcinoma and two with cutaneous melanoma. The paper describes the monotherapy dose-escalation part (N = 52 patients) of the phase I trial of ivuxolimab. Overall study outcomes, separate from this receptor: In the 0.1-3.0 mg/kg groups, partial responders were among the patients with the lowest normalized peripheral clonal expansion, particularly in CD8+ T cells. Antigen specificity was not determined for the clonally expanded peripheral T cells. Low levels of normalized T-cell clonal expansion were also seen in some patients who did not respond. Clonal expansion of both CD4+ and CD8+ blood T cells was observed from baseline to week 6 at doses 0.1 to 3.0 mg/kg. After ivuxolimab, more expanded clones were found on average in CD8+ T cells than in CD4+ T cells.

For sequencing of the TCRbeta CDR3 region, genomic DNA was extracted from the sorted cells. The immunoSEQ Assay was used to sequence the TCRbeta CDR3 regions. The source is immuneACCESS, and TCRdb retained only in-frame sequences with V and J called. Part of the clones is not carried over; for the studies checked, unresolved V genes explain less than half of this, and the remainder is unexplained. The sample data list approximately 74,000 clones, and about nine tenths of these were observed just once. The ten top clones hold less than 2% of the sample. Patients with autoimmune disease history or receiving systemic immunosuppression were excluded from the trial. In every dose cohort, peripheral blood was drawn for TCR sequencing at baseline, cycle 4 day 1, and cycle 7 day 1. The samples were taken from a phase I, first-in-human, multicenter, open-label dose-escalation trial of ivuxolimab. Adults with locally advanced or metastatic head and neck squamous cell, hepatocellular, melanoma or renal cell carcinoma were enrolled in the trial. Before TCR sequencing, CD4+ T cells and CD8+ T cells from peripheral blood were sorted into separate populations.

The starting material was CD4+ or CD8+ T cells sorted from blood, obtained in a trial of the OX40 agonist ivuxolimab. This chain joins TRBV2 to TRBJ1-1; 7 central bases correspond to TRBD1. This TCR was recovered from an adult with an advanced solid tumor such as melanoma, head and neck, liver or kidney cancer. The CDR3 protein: CASMQGQLEAFF. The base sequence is TGTGCCAGCATGCAGGGACAGCTAGAAGCTTTCTTT.